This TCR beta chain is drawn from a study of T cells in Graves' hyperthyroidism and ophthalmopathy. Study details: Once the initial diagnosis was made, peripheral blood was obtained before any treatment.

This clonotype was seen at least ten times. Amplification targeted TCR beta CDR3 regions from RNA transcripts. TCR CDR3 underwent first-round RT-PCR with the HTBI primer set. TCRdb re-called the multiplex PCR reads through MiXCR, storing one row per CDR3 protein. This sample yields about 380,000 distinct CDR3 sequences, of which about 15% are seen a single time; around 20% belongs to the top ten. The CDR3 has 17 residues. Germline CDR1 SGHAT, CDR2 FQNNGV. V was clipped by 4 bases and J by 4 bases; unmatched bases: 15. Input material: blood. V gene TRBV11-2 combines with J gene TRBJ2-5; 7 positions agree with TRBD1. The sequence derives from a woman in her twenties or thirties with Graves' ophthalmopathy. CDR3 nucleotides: TGTGCCAGCAGCTCACCAGTTGGGACAGCCTTTTCAGAGACCCAGTACTTC. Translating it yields CASSSPVGTAFSETQYF.